These 19 T cell receptor beta chains came from one sample sequenced in a study of PD-1 blockade in classical Hodgkin lymphoma. The data were produced by immunoSEQ multiplex PCR, yet TCRdb's version contains in-frame clones alone and is incomplete. In the table there are approximately 39,000 clones, 77% of which are singletons. Stated time point: cycle 4 day 1 (C4D1), after 6 weeks of nivolumab. Every patient relapsed after autologous stem cell transplantation, and brentuximab vedotin exposure varied. The source material was peripheral blood mononuclear cells (PBMCs), sampled before the fourth cycle of nivolumab. Receptors were obtained from a human donor with classical Hodgkin lymphoma.

The chain is built from TRBV5-4 and TRBJ2-3; 12 nucleotides line up with TRBD2. The CDR3 is 17 residues long. After removal of 1 base from V and 0 bases from J, the junction contained 3 bases not matched to a gene. The germline CDR1 and CDR2 sequences are SGHNT and YYREEE (reference sequence). In DNA, the CDR3 is TGTGCCAGCAGCTTGAGGACTAGCGGGATTAGCACAGATACGCAGTATTTT. Protein sequence: CASSLRTSGISTDTQYF.

The rearrangement uses TRBV5-1 and TRBJ1-6; D is possibly TRBD1 (5 bases). V lost 4 bases, J lost 10 bases, and 18 bases lay in between. This CDR3 region has 15 residues. CDR1 is SGHRS and CDR2 is YFSETQ in the germline V gene. The CDR3 reads CASSRLGGVESPLHF. The CDR3 DNA is TGCGCCAGCAGCCGGTTGGGGGGGGTGGAATCACCCCTCCACTTT.

The rearrangement links TRBV10-3 to TRBJ1-5, with a weak D call TRBD1 (5 bases). The CDR3 totals 16 residues. V gave up 3 bases and J gave up 1 base, with 13 bases separating them. The V gene's germline CDR1 is ENHRY and CDR2 SYGVKD. The CDR3, as DNA: TGTGCCATCAGTGAAGTGGACAACAGGAGCAATCAGCCCCAGCATTTT. Protein product: CAISEVDNRSNQPQHF.

The chain links TRBV6-5 to TRBJ2-5, with D possibly TRBD2 on 7 matching bases. The CDR3 runs to 15 residues. V was pared by 2 bases and J by 4 bases, with 14 bases between. The germline CDR1 and CDR2 sequences are MNHEY and SVGAGI. The DNA for the CDR3 is TGTGCCAGCAGTTACGGTTACGGGGGGCTAGAGACCCAGTACTTC. This sequence encodes CASSYGYGGLETQYF.

The gene calls are TRBV11-2 and TRBJ2-5, with TRBD1 matching over 7 bases. J gave up 4 bases and V 1 base, and 0 bases lay outside the gene matches. The CDR3 loop spans 13 amino acids. Germline assignment: CDR1 SGHAT and CDR2 FQNNGV. The DNA for the CDR3 is TGTGCCAGCAGCTTAGGGGACAGAGAGACCCAGTACTTC. Residues: CASSLGDRETQYF.

The chain joins TRBV19 to TRBJ1-2; 8 bases fit TRBD1. Germline V CDR1 and CDR2: LNHDA, SQIVND (reference sequence). The CDR3 contains 12 residues. The V and J ends lost 7 bases and 6 bases, in that order; junction bases with no gene match: 4. CDR3 region: CASTGTGDGYTF. The CDR3 DNA reads as TGTGCCAGTACTGGGACAGGAGATGGCTACACCTTC.

The V and J genes are TRBV11-3 and TRBJ2-2; possible D gene TRBD2, 5 bases. Trimming stripped 1 base from V and 5 bases from J, with 8 bases between. The germline gives CDR1 SGHNT, CDR2 YENEEA. CDR3 length equals 14 residues. Written as DNA, the CDR3 is TGTGCCAGCAGCTTAGGCCTAGCTACCGGGGAGCTGTTTTTT. Encoded protein: CASSLGLATGELFF.

The chain carries TRBV27 and TRBJ2-7; D might be TRBD1 (5 bases). This CDR3 is 13 amino acids long. Germline loops: CDR1 MNHEY, CDR2 SMNVEV (reference sequence). V was clipped by 3 bases and J by 13 bases, with 19 bases between them. The CDR3 is CASSFARDRSPYF. For the CDR3, the DNA is TGTGCCAGCAGTTTTGCTCGCGACAGATCCCCCTACTTC.

The rearrangement joins TRBV6-6 to TRBJ2-1; D is possibly TRBD2 (7 bases). Looked up from germline, CDR1 is MNHNY and CDR2 is SVGAGI (reference sequence). The CDR3 runs to 16 residues. The V end lost 2 bases, the J end lost 4 bases, and 15 bases lay between the germline ends. The CDR3 nucleotides are TGTGCCAGCAGTTACGGTCCGGGGGGCGGTTACAATGAGCAGTTCTTC. Its translation: CASSYGPGGGYNEQFF.

The V gene is TRBV27, the J gene TRBJ2-6, with D possibly being TRBD1 (6 bases). Trimming pared 4 bases from V and 0 bases from J, leaving 19 bases between. Germline values: CDR1 MNHEY, CDR2 SMNVEV (reference sequence). The CDR3 loop spans 19 amino acids. The CDR3 DNA sequence: TGTGCCAGCAGTTCCACGAAAAGGGACACGTTCTCTGGGGCCAACGTCCTGACTTTC. This sequence encodes CASSSTKRDTFSGANVLTF.

This rearrangement joins TRBV19 to TRBJ2-7, with TRBD1 matching over 7 bases. The V segment lost 4 bases and the J segment 1 base; nucleotides outside the gene matches: 4. Germline lookup yields CDR1 LNHDA and CDR2 SQIVND (reference sequence). The CDR3 spans 14 residues. The CDR3 coding sequence is TGTGCCAGTAGTACCGGACAGGTTTCCTACGAGCAGTACTTC. Encoded protein: CASSTGQVSYEQYF.

This clone was counted between two and nine times. The J gene is TRBJ2-2, the V gene TRBV10-3, with 9 bases identical to TRBD2. Germline V CDR1 and CDR2: ENHRY, SYGVKD. The V and J ends lost 4 bases and 2 bases, in that order; junction bases with no gene match: 5. The CDR3 is made up of 16 amino acids. DNA for the CDR3: TGTGCCATCAGTGCCCCGACTAGCGGCAACACCGGGGAGCTGTTTTTT. Amino acids: CAISAPTSGNTGELFF.

This chain links TRBV4-1 with TRBJ1-4; 9 nucleotides match TRBD1. The CDR3 contains 14 residues. The J segment lost 11 bases and the V segment lost 4 bases, leaving 8 bases of the junction unmatched. Germline V gene lookup returns CDR1 MGHRA and CDR2 YSYEKL. The CDR3 here is CASSPTGGKGKLFF. Written as DNA, the CDR3 is TGCGCCAGCAGCCCGACAGGGGGTAAAGGGAAACTGTTTTTT.

This chain connects TRBV5-1 to TRBJ1-4; 9 bases line up with TRBD1. The germline V gene encodes CDR1 SGHRS and CDR2 YFSETQ. The CDR3 is 16 amino acids. J gave up 4 bases and V 4 bases, and 8 bases lay outside the gene matches. CDR3 coding DNA: TGCGCCAGCAGCATTACAGGGGGCGCCAATAATGAAAAACTGTTTTTT. This translates into CASSITGGANNEKLFF.

CDR3 amino acids: CASSRNGGEITGELFF. CDR3 DNA: TGTGCCAGCAGCCGAAATGGCGGGGAAATCACCGGGGAGCTGTTTTTT. The chain carries TRBV7-9 and TRBJ2-2; a weak D match, TRBD2 (6 bases). CDR1 and CDR2 from the germline V gene are SEHNR and FQNEAQ (reference sequence). With 5 bases removed from V and 4 bases from J, the gap between germline ends came to 17 bases. There are 16 residues in the CDR3.

This chain joins TRBV6-6 and TRBJ1-2; 7 bases agree with TRBD1. The junction had 13 bases not matched to a gene; V was cut back by 5 bases and J by 7 bases. Germline V gene data show CDR1 as MNHNY and CDR2 as SVGAGI (reference sequence). The CDR3 has 15 amino acids. This CDR3 reads CASSNQGDVVSGYTF. The DNA of the CDR3 is TGTGCCAGCAGTAACCAGGGGGACGTCGTATCTGGCTACACCTTC.

The V gene is TRBV9, the J gene TRBJ2-4, with TRBD2 identical over 9 bases. The germline V gene encodes CDR1 SGDLS and CDR2 YYNGEE. V dropped 4 bases and J dropped 0; count of bases not matched to a gene: 8. CDR3 length: 17 residues. CDR3 coding DNA: TGTGCCAGCAGCACCGGGACTAGCAGAGGAGCCAAAAACATTCAGTACTTC. It translates to CASSTGTSRGAKNIQYF.

The chain is built from TRBV7-8 and TRBJ2-3; D is possibly TRBD2 (6 bases). Trimming shortened V by 5 bases and J by 6 bases, and 9 bases separated the two germline ends. Germline CDR1 is SGHVS and CDR2 is FQNEAQ. The CDR3 runs to 12 residues. The CDR3 bases are TGTGCCAGCAGCCCAGGAGGGGATACGCAGTATTTT. Its translation is CASSPGGDTQYF.

This rearrangement joins TRBV10-1 to TRBJ2-7; a weak D match, TRBD2 (5 bases). Germline V lookup: CDR1 WNHNN, CDR2 SYGVQD (reference sequence). CDR3 size: 15 residues. V lost 11 bases, J lost 4 bases, and 24 bases lay in between. In DNA form, the CDR3 reads TGCGCCGCCACTTATTTTGGGGTCCCGGGGTACGAGCAGTACTTC. This codes for CAATYFGVPGYEQYF.